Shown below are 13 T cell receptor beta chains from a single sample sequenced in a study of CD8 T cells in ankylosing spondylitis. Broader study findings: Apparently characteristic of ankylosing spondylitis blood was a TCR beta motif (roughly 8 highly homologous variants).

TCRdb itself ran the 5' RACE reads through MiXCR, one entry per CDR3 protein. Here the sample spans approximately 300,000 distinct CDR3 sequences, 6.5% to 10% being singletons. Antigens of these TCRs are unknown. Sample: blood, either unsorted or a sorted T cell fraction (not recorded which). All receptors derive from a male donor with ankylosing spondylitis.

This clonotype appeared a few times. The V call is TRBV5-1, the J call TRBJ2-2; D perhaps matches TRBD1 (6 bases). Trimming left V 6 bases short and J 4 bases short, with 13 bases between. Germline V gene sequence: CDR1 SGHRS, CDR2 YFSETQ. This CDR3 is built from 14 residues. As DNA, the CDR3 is TGCGCCAGCAAGGACAGAATCGGCACCGGGGAGCTGTTTTTT. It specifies CASKDRIGTGELFF.

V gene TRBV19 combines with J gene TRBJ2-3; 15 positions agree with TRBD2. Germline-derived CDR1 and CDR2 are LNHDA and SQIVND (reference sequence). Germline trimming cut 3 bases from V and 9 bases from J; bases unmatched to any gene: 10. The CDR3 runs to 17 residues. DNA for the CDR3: TGTGCCAGTAGTATGCCGGGACTAGCGGGAGGTGGTAGGACGCAGTATTTT. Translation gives CASSMPGLAGGGRTQYF.

CDR3 amino acids: CSVALAGVYGETQYF. In DNA form, the CDR3 reads TGCAGCGTTGCACTAGCGGGAGTGTACGGAGAGACCCAGTACTTC. The genes are TRBV29-1 and TRBJ2-5, with TRBD2 identical over 11 bases. The CDR3 length is 15 residues. Germline CDR1 SQVTM, CDR2 ANQGSEA. After removal of 4 bases from V and 4 bases from J, the junction contained 8 bases not matched to a gene. Looking up the rest from reference TRBV29-1 and TRBJ2-5 gives the full variable domain: SAVISQKPSRDICQRGTSLTIQCQVDSQVTMMFWYRQQPGQSLTLIATANQGSEATYESGFVIDKFPISRPNLTFSTLTVSNMSPEDSSIYLCSVALAGVYGETQYFGPGTRLLVL.

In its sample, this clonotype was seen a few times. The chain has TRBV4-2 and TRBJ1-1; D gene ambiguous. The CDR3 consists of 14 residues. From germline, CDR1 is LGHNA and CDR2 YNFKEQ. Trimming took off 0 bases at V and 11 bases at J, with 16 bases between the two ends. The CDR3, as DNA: TGTGCCAGCAGCCAAGATGCGCTCGTTTCTTTGGCTTTCTTT. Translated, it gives CASSQDALVSLAFF.

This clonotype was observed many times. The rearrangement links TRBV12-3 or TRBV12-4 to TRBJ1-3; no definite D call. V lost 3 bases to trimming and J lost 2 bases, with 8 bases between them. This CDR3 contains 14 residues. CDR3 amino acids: CASSFQVPGNTIYF. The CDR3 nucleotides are TGTGCCAGCAGTTTTCAGGTCCCTGGAAACACCATATATTTT.

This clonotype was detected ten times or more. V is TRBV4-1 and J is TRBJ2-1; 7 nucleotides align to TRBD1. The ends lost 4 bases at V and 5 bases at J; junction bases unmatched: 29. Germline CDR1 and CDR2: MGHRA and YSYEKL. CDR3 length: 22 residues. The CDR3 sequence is CASSPYRQGATSGPGQHNEQFF. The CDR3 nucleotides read TGCGCCAGCAGCCCCTACAGACAGGGAGCCACTTCAGGTCCGGGACAACACAATGAGCAGTTCTTC.

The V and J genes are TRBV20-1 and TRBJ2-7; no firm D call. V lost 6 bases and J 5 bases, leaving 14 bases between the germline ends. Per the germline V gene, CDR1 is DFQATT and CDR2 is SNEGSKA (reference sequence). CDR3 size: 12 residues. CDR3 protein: CSAVGYADEQYF. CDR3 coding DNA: TGCAGTGCGGTCGGGTACGCGGACGAGCAGTACTTC.

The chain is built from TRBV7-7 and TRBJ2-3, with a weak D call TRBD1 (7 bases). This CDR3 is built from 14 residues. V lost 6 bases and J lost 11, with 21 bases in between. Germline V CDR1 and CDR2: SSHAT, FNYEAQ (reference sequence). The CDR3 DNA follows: TGTGCCAGCAGTAAGGGGGGACTCCAGGGGGAGCAGTATTTT. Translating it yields CASSKGGLQGEQYF.

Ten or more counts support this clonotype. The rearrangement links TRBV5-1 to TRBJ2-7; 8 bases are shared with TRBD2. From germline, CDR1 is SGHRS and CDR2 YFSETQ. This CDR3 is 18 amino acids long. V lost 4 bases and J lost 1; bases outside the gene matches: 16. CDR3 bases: TGCGCCAGCAGCGACATCACAGCTACTAGCGGAACTTCCTACGAGCAGTACTTC. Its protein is CASSDITATSGTSYEQYF.

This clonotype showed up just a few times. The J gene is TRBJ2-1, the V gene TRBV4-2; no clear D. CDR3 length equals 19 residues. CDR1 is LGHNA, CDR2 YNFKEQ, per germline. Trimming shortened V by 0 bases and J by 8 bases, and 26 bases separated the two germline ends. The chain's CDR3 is CASSQDKGIGGATSYEQFF. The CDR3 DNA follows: TGTGCCAGCAGCCAAGATAAGGGTATTGGCGGAGCCACGTCCTATGAGCAGTTCTTC.

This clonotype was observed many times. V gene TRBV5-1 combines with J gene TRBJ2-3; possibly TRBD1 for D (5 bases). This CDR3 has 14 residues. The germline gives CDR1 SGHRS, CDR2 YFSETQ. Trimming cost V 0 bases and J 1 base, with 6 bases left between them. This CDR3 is CASSLGQRTDTQYF. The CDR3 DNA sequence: TGCGCCAGCAGCTTGGGACAGCGCACAGATACGCAGTATTTT. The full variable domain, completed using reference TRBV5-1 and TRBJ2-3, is KAGVTQTPRYLIKTRGQQVTLSCSPISGHRSVSWYQQTPGQGLQFLFEYFSETQRNKGNFPGRFSGRQFSNSRSEMNVSTLELGDSALYLCASSLGQRTDTQYFGPGTRLTVL.

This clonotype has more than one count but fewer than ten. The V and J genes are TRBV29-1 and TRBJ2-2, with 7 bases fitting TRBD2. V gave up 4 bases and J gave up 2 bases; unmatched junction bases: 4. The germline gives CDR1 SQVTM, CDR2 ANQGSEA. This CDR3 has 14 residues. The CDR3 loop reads CSVGGGDNTGELFF. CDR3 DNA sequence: TGCAGCGTTGGGGGGGGAGATAACACCGGGGAGCTGTTTTTT.

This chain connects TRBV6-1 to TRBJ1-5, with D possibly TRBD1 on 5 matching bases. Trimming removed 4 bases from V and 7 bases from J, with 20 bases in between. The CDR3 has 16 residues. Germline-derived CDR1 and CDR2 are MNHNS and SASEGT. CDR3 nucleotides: TGTGCCAGCAGTGCCTCTGCCCCGGGGGTGGGGCAGCCCCAGCATTTT. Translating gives CASSASAPGVGQPQHF.